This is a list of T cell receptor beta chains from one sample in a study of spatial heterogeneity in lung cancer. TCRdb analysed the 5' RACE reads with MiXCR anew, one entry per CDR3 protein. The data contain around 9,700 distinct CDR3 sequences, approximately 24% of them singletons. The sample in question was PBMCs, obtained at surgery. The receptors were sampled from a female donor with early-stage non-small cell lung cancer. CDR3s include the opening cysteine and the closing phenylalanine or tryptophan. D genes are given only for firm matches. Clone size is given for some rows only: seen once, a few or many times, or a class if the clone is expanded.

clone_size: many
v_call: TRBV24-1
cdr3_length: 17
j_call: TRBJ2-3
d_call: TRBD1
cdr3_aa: CATSGAGQGEITDTQYF
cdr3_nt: TGTGCCACCAGCGGGGCCGGACAGGGTGAAATCACAGATACGCAGTATTTT

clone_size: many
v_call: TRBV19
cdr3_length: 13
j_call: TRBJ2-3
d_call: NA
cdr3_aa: CAVGDDTSDTQYF
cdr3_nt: TGTGCCGTCGGGGACGACACATCAGATACGCAGTATTTT

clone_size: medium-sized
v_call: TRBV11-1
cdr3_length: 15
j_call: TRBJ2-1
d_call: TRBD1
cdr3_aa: CASSLARTGDNEQFF
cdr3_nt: TGTGCCAGCAGCTTAGCCCGGACAGGAGACAATGAGCAGTTCTTC

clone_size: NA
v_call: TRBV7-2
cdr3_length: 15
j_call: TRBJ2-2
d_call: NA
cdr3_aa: CASSLASPDTGELFF
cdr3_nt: TGTGCCAGCAGCCTAGCAAGTCCTGACACCGGGGAGCTGTTTTTT

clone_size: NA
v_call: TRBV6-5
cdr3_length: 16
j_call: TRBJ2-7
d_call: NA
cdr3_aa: CASSRDRQSRGYEQYF
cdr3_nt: TGTGCCAGCAGTCGCGATCGACAGTCGAGGGGCTACGAGCAGTACTTC

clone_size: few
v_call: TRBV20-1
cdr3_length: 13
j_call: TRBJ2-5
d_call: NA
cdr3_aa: CSAREGPMETQYF
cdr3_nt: TGCAGTGCTAGAGAAGGGCCGATGGAGACCCAGTACTTC

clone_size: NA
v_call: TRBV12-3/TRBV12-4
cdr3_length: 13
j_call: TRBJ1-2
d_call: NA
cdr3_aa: CASSLGQIYGYTF
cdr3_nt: TGTGCCAGCAGTCTCGGGCAGATCTATGGCTACACCTTC

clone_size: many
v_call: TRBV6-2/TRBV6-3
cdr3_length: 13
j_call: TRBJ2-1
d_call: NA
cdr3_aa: CASSYGGRDEQFF
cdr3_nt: TGTGCCAGCAGTTACGGGGGCAGGGATGAGCAGTTCTTC

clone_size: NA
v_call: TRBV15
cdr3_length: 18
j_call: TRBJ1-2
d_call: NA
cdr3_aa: CATSRDLVRRGDERGYTF
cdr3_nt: TGTGCCACCAGCAGAGATCTAGTCCGTAGGGGCGATGAGAGAGGCTACACCTTC

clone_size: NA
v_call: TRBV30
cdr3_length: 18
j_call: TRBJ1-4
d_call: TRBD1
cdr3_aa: CACPPTLRGAPTNEKLFF
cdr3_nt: TGTGCCTGCCCTCCCACCCTCAGGGGGGCCCCAACTAATGAAAAACTGTTTTTT

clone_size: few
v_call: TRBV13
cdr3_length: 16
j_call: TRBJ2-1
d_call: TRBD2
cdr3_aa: CASSPPSGSSYNEQFF
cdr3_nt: TGTGCCAGCAGCCCACCTAGCGGTAGCTCCTACAATGAGCAGTTCTTC

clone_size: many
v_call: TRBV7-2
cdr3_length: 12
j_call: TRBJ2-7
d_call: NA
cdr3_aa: CASSLAFGEQYF
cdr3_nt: TGTGCCAGCAGCTTAGCTTTTGGTGAGCAGTACTTC

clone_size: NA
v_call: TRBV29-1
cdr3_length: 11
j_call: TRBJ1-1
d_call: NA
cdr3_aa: CSGADTPEAFF
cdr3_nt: TGCAGCGGCGCAGATACCCCTGAAGCTTTCTTT

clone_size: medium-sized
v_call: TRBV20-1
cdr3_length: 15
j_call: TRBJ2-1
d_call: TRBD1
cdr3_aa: CSAATTGVDYNEQFF
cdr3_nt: TGCAGTGCTGCGACGACAGGGGTGGACTACAATGAGCAGTTCTTC

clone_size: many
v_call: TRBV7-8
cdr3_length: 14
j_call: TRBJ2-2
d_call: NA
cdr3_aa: CASRKTGGTGELFF
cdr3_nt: TGTGCCAGCAGGAAGACTGGTGGAACCGGGGAGCTGTTTTTT

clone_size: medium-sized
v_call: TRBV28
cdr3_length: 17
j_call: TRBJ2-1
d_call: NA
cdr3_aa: CASSWTGTTDSYNEQFF
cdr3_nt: TGTGCCAGCAGCTGGACAGGGACTACCGACTCCTACAATGAGCAGTTCTTC

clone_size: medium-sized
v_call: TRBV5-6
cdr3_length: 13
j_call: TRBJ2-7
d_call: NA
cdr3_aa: CASSGRISYEQYF
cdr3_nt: TGTGCCAGCAGCGGACGAATCTCCTACGAGCAGTACTTC

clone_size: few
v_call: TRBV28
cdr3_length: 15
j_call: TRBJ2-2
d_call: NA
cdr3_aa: CASSGRRPEVGELFF
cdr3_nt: TGTGCCAGCAGCGGGCGGAGGCCCGAGGTCGGGGAGCTGTTTTTT

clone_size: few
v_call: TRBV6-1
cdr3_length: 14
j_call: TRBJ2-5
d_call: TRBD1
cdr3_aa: CASRTGGGQETQYF
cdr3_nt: TGTGCCAGCAGGACAGGGGGCGGGCAAGAGACCCAGTACTTC

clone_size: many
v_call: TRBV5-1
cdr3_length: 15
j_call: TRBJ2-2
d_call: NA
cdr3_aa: CASSPVSGATGELFF
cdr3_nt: TGCGCCAGCAGCCCCGTTAGCGGAGCCACCGGGGAGCTGTTTTTT

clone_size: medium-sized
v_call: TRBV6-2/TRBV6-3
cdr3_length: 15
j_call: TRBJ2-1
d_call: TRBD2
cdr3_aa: CASKVRSGVNNEQFF
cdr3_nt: TGTGCCAGCAAGGTCCGGAGCGGGGTGAACAATGAGCAGTTCTTC

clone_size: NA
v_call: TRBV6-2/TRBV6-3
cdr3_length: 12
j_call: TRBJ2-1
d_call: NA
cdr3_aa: CASSPASYEQFF
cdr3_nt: TGTGCCAGCAGTCCCGCCTCCTATGAGCAGTTCTTC

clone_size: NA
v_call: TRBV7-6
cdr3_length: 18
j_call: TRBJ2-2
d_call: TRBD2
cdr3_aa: CASPRLREGQFGTGELFF
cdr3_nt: TGTGCCAGCCCCCGGCTAAGGGAGGGCCAATTCGGCACCGGGGAGCTGTTTTTT

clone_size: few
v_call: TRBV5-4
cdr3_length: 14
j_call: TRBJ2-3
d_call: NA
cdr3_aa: CASSFQRFTDTQYF
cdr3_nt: TGTGCCAGCAGCTTTCAGCGGTTCACAGATACGCAGTATTTT

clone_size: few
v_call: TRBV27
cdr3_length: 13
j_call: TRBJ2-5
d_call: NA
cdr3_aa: CASSLSYQETQYF
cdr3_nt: TGTGCCAGCAGTTTATCGTACCAAGAGACCCAGTACTTC

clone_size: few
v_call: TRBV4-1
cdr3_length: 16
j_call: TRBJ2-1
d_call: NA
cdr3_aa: CASSQDGLGGNSEQFF
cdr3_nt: TGCGCCAGCAGCCAAGATGGGTTAGGGGGGAATAGTGAGCAGTTCTTC

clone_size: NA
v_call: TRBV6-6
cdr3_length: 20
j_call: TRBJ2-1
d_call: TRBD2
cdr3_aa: CASSYPQGTSGRPSYNEQFF
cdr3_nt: TGTGCCAGCAGTTACCCTCAGGGGACTAGCGGGAGGCCCTCCTACAATGAGCAGTTCTTC

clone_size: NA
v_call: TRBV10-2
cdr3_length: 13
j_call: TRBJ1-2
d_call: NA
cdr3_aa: CASSESAGNGYTF
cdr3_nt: TGCGCCAGCAGTGAGTCGGCAGGGAATGGCTACACCTTC

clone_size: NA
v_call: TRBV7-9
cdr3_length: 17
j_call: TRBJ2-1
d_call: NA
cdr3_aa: CASSLVVTLSSYNEQFF
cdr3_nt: TGTGCCAGCAGCTTAGTGGTGACTTTAAGCTCCTACAATGAGCAGTTCTTC

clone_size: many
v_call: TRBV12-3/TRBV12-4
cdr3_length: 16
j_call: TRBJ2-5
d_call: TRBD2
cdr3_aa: CASRWTSGGVGETQYF
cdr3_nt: TGTGCCAGCAGATGGACTAGCGGAGGAGTAGGAGAGACCCAGTACTTC

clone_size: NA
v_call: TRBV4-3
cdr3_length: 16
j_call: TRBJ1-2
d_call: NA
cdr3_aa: CASSQESGLQGDGYTF
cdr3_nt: TGCGCCAGCAGCCAAGAAAGTGGGCTTCAGGGCGATGGCTACACCTTC

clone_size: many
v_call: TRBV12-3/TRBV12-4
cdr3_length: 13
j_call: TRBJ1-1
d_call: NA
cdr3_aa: CASSLLTNTEAFF
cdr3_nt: TGTGCCAGCAGTTTACTGACGAACACTGAAGCTTTCTTT

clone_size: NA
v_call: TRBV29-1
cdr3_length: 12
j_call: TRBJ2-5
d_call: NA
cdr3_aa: CSVEEVLLLPDF
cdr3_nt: TGCAGCGTTGAGGAGGTTTTGCTTCTCCCCGACTTC

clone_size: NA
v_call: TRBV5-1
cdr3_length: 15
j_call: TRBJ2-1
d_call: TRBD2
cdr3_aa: CASSLGGTSDNEQFF
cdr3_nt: TGCGCCAGCAGCTTGGGCGGGACTAGCGACAATGAGCAGTTCTTC

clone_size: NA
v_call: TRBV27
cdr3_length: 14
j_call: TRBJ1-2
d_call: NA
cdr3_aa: CASSYSATNYGYTF
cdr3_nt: TGTGCCAGCAGTTACAGCGCTACTAACTATGGCTACACCTTC

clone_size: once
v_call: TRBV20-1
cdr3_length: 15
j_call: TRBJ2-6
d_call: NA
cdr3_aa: CSANKPLIGANVLTF
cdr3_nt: TGCAGTGCTAATAAGCCCTTAATTGGGGCCAACGTCCTGACTTTC

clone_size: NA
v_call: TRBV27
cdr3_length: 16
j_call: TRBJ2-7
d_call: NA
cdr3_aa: CASTRHGRAGTYEQYF
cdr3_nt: TGTGCCAGCACCCGACACGGGCGGGCCGGAACCTACGAGCAGTACTTC

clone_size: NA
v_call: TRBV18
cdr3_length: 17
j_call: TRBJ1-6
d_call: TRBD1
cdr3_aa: CASSMSGQEFGNSPLHF
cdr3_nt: TGTGCCAGCTCAATGTCCGGACAGGAGTTCGGTAATTCACCCCTCCACTTT

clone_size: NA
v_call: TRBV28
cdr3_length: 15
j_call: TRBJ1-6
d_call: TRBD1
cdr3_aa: CASSPPGTGDSPLHF
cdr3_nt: TGTGCCAGCAGCCCACCGGGGACAGGGGATTCACCCCTCCACTTT

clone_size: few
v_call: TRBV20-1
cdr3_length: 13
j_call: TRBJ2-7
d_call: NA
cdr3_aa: CSARAGPQGEQYF
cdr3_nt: TGCAGTGCTAGGGCAGGGCCGCAGGGCGAGCAGTACTTC

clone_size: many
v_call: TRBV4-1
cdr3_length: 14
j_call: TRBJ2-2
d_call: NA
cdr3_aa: CASTAAPNTGELFF
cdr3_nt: TGCGCCAGCACGGCGGCACCGAACACCGGGGAGCTGTTTTTT

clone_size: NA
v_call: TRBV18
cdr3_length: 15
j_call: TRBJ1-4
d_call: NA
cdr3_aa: CASSPGAGTNEKLFF
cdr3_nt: TGTGCCAGCTCCCCAGGGGCAGGAACTAATGAAAAACTGTTTTTT